These T cell receptor beta chains were read from a single sample in a study of T-cell reconstitution after alpha-beta-depleted transplantation in children. TCRdb ran MiXCR on the PCR reads and lists one entry per CDR3 protein. In the table there are about 100,000 distinct CDR3 sequences, roughly 6.1% of which are singletons. Sequences were derived from PBMCs, mostly from graft donor cells, sampled 360 days after TCRalphabeta/CD19-depleted stem cell transplant. These receptors originate from a male patient between 2 and 10 years old who had a stem cell transplant for acute lymphoblastic leukemia, so the T cells may come from the graft donor. CDR3s include the opening cysteine and the closing phenylalanine or tryptophan. Fields, in order: J gene, V gene, CDR3 protein.

j_call: TRBJ2-5
v_call: TRBV27
cdr3_aa: CASSPHLGRLQETQYF

j_call: TRBJ2-1
v_call: TRBV6-2/TRBV6-3
cdr3_aa: CASSYRGNEQFF

j_call: TRBJ2-7
v_call: TRBV7-9
cdr3_aa: CASSLDPRAGKYF

j_call: TRBJ2-1
v_call: TRBV2
cdr3_aa: CASTRGMQQFF

j_call: TRBJ1-6
v_call: TRBV12-3/TRBV12-4
cdr3_aa: CASSFGTGFYNSPLHF

j_call: TRBJ2-7
v_call: TRBV6-1
cdr3_aa: CASRIGTQTYEQYF

j_call: TRBJ2-7
v_call: TRBV10-3
cdr3_aa: CAGSGGLSSYEQYF

j_call: TRBJ2-7
v_call: TRBV7-2
cdr3_aa: CAILRMGISYEQYF

j_call: TRBJ2-1
v_call: TRBV9
cdr3_aa: CASSASGSYYNEQFF

j_call: TRBJ1-2
v_call: TRBV28
cdr3_aa: CASSTRTGTNYGYTF

j_call: TRBJ1-6
v_call: TRBV28
cdr3_aa: CASSLILTGNSPLHF

j_call: TRBJ1-5
v_call: TRBV7-9
cdr3_aa: CASRDTGGDQPQHF

j_call: TRBJ2-1
v_call: TRBV25-1
cdr3_aa: CASSSGTEQFF

j_call: TRBJ2-3
v_call: TRBV4-3
cdr3_aa: CASSQGRGSSGSPSGDTQYF

j_call: TRBJ2-6
v_call: TRBV25-1
cdr3_aa: CASSVTGRNYGGANVLTF

j_call: TRBJ2-7
v_call: TRBV7-9
cdr3_aa: CASSLAGAEQYF